This T cell receptor beta chain stems from a study of blood T cell repertoires in COVID-19. The authors' processing: Nucleated cell counts were estimated from reference gene primer amplification. TCRdb keeps only in-frame clones here, not all; method: immunoSEQ multiplex PCR. Clonal size and the V and J genes are those of that table, whereas D and trimming came from the DNA. The profile covers just over 95,000 clones, with about 80% appearing a single time and about 4.3% taken by the ten largest. Trimming shortened V by 7 bases and J by 0 bases, and 9 bases separated the two germline ends. Germline-derived CDR1 and CDR2 are SQVTM and ANQGSEA. This CDR3 comprises 12 residues. In this sample, this clone turned up a few times.

This TCR derives from a man aged 55 to 70 with acute or convalescent COVID-19. The chain joins TRBV29-1 to TRBJ1-1; D unclear. The sequenced material came from peripheral blood. This CDR3 is CSAAVVNTEAFF. The CDR3 bases are TGCAGCGCCGCGGTAGTGAACACTGAAGCTTTCTTT.